Listed here are 3 T cell receptor beta chains from one sample, sequenced in a study of T-cell memory formation after mild COVID-19. TCRdb re-analysed the 5' RACE reads in MiXCR, keeping a single row per CDR3 protein. The profile shows some 120,000 distinct CDR3 sequences, about 17% of them singletons. Sequenced sample: PBMCs or a T cell subset sorted from them (not recorded which). These TCRs come from a man aged 18-30 years who had mild COVID-19 (a few samples of this study predate the infection). Cell type and time point are not known.

This clonotype was seen only a few times. This chain uses TRBV30 with TRBJ1-1; 7 nucleotides line up with TRBD1. V lost 1 base, J lost 1 base, and 3 bases stayed unmatched. CDR1 GTSNPN and CDR2 SVGIG come from the germline V gene (reference sequence). This CDR3 is built from 14 residues. CDR3 coding DNA: TGTGCCTGGAGTGGGGGACAGACGAACACTGAAGCTTTCTTT. Its protein is CAWSGGQTNTEAFF.

The rearrangement links TRBV12-3 or TRBV12-4 to TRBJ2-3; the match to TRBD2 covers 9 bases. CDR3 length: 15 amino acids. V shed 5 bases, J shed 2 bases, and the junction held 5 bases outside the gene matches. This CDR3 is CASSPAGGTTDTQYF. The CDR3 region has the DNA TGTGCCAGCAGTCCAGCGGGGGGAACCACAGATACGCAGTATTTT.

This clonotype was detected only a few times. This rearrangement joins TRBV5-4 to TRBJ1-6; 8 bases line up with TRBD1. Germline trimming cut 6 bases from V and 6 bases from J; bases unmatched to any gene: 14. Germline V gene data show CDR1 as SGHNT and CDR2 as YYREEE (reference sequence). The CDR3 is 17 amino acids. This chain's CDR3 is CASTNLLTGAVNSPLHF. The CDR3 DNA is TGTGCCAGCACCAACCTCCTGACAGGGGCGGTTAATTCACCCCTCCACTTT.